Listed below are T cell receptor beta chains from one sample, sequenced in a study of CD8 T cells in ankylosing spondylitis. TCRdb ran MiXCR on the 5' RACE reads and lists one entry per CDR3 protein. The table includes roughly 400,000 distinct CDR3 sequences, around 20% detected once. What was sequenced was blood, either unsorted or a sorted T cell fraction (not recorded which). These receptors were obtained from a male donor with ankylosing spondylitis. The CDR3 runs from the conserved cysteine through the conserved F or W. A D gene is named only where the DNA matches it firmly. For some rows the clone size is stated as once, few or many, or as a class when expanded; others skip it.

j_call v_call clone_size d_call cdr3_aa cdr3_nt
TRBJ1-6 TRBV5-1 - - CASRTDGPYNSPLHF TGCGCCAGCAGAACAGACGGACCCTATAATTCACCCCTCCACTTT
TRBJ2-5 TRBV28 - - CASRPRGVLETQYF TGTGCCAGCAGGCCAAGGGGGGTTCTGGAGACCCAGTACTTC
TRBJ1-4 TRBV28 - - CASSSDRGAGEKLFF TGTGCCAGCAGTTCGGACCGGGGGGCCGGTGAAAAACTGTTTTTT
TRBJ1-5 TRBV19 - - CASSPPGHTNGNQPQHF TGTGCCAGTAGTCCTCCGGGACACACTAATGGCAATCAGCCCCAGCATTTT
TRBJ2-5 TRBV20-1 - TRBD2 CSARDPGLAGGETQYF TGCAGTGCTAGAGATCCGGGACTAGCGGGAGGAGAGACCCAGTACTTC
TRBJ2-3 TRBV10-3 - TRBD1 CAMGTASTDTQYF TGTGCCATGGGGACAGCTAGCACAGATACGCAGTATTTT
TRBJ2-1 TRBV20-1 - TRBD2 CSARDRKGREGRSYNEQFF TGCAGTGCTAGAGATCGGAAGGGGCGGGAGGGCCGGTCCTACAATGAGCAGTTCTTC
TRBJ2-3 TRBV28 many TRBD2 CASSPPGGTSGTDTQYF TGTGCCAGCAGTCCTCCGGGGGGGACTAGCGGGACAGATACGCAGTATTTT
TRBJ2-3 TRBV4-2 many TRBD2 CASSRLSGTTDTQYF TGTGCCAGCAGCCGATTGAGCGGGACCACAGATACGCAGTATTTT
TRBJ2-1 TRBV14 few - CASSQGYSGHNEQFF TGTGCCAGCAGCCAAGGATACAGTGGCCACAATGAGCAGTTCTTC
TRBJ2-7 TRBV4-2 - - CASSPHGSYEQYF TGTGCCAGCAGCCCCCACGGGAGCTACGAGCAGTACTTC
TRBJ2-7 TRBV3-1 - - CASSLFPGYGSYEQYF TGTGCCAGCAGCCTATTTCCAGGGTACGGTTCCTACGAGCAGTACTTC
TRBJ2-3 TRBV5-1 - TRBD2 CASSSGISGRMADTQYF TGCGCCAGCAGCTCGGGGATTAGCGGGAGAATGGCAGATACGCAGTATTTT
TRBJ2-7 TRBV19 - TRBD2 CASSKVGGTYEQYF TGTGCCAGTAGTAAGGTCGGGGGGACCTACGAGCAGTACTTC
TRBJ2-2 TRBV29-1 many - CSVEMARRLGGELFF TGCAGCGTTGAAATGGCCAGGAGGCTGGGCGGGGAGCTGTTTTTT
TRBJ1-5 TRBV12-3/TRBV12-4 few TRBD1 CASSRDRVNQPQHF TGTGCCAGCAGCCGTGACAGGGTCAATCAGCCCCAGCATTTT
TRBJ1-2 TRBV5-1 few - CASTWGTVANYGYTF TGCGCCAGCACTTGGGGGACCGTGGCTAACTATGGCTACACCTTC
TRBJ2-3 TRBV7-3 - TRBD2 CASSTGLAGENTQYF TGTGCCAGCAGCACGGGACTAGCGGGAGAGAATACGCAGTATTTT
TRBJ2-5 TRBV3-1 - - CASSQGPGTQETQYF TGTGCCAGCAGCCAAGGCCCAGGGACACAAGAGACCCAGTACTTC
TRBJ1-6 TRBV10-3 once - CAISSVGPSYNSPLHF TGTGCCATCAGCTCGGTGGGGCCCTCCTATAATTCACCCCTCCACTTT
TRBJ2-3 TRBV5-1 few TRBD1 CASSFRTGPDTQYF TGCGCCAGCAGCTTCAGGACAGGGCCAGATACGCAGTATTTT
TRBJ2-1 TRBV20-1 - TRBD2 CSARLAGVLYEQFF TGCAGTGCTAGACTAGCGGGGGTATTATATGAGCAGTTCTTC
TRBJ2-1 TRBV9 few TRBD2 CASSPGPSGSSNEQFF TGTGCCAGCAGCCCAGGGCCTAGCGGGAGTTCCAATGAGCAGTTCTTC
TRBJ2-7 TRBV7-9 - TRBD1 CASRSGTGVHEQYF TGTGCCAGCCGCTCCGGGACAGGGGTTCACGAGCAGTACTTC
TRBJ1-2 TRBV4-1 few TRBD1 CASSQERAYSETGNGYTF TGCGCCAGCAGCCAAGAACGGGCGTATAGCGAGACAGGGAATGGCTACACCTTC
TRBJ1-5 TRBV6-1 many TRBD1 CASSLQGGSNQPQHF TGTGCCAGCAGTCTTCAGGGGGGGAGCAATCAGCCCCAGCATTTT
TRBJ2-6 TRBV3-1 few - CASSRDVSGANVLTF TGTGCCAGCAGCCGCGACGTCTCTGGGGCCAACGTCCTGACTTTC
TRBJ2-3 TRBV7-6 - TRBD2 CASSLVGGGPDTQYF TGTGCCAGCAGCTTAGTTGGCGGGGGGCCAGATACGCAGTATTTT
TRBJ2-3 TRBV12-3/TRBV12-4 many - CASSLARVGTQYF TGTGCCAGCAGTCTAGCCAGAGTCGGTACGCAGTATTTT
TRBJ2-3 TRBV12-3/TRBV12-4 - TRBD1 CASSRDRENTQYF TGTGCCAGCAGTAGAGACAGGGAAAATACGCAGTATTTT
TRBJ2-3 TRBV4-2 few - CASSQVTSSGDTQYF TGTGCCAGCAGCCAAGTAACTAGTTCAGGAGATACGCAGTATTTT
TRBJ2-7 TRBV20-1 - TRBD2 CSAREGRTRGEQYF TGCAGTGCTAGAGAGGGTAGGACTAGAGGAGAGCAGTACTTC
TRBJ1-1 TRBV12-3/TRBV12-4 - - CASSSPGWNTEAFF TGTGCCAGCAGTTCCCCGGGTTGGAACACTGAAGCTTTCTTT
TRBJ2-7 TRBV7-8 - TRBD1 CASSTFGQALEQYF TGTGCCAGCAGTACCTTCGGACAGGCCCTCGAGCAGTACTTC
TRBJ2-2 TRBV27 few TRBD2 CASRLRGSGRLNTGELFF TGTGCCAGCAGGCTCCGTGGGAGCGGGAGATTAAACACCGGGGAGCTGTTTTTT
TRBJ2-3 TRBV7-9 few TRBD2 CASSSVAGVSTDTQYF TGTGCCAGCAGCTCCGTAGCGGGAGTAAGCACAGATACGCAGTATTTT
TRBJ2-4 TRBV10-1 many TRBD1 CASSSDRALTIAKNIQYF TGCGCCAGCAGTTCAGACAGGGCCCTGACCATAGCCAAAAACATTCAGTACTTC